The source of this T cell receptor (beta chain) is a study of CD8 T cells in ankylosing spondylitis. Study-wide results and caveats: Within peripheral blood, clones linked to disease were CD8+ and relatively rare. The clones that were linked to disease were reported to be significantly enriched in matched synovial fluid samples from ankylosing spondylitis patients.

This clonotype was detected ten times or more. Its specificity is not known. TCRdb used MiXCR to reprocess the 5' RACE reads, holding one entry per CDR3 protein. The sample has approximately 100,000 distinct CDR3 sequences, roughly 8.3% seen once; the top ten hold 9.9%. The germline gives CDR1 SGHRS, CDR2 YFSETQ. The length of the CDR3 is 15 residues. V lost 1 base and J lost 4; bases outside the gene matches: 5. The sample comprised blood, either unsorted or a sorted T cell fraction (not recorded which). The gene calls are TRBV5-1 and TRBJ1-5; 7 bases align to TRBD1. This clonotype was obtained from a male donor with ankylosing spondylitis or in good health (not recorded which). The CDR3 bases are TGCGCCAGCAGCTTGACAGGGGTGAGTAATCAGCCCCAGCATTTT. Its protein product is CASSLTGVSNQPQHF.